The 10 T cell receptor beta chains given below trace back to one sample, sequenced in a study of T cell repertoires in ileal Crohn's disease. Time point: neoterminal ileum biopsy at postoperative endoscopy, about 6 months after surgery. The assay was immunoSEQ multiplex PCR, and TCRdb's table has in-frame clones only and misses some. Among fewer than 12,000 clones listed, under 85% were seen once. Sequenced input: ileal tissue. The receptors originated from an adult with Crohn's disease.

This sequence joins TRBV10-3 and TRBJ1-6; no clear D gene. Germline V gives CDR1 ENHRY, CDR2 SYGVKD. V lost 7 bases, J lost 8 bases, and 12 bases lay in between. This CDR3 has 13 residues. The CDR3 spells CAIKRGQDSPLHF. The CDR3, as DNA: TGTGCCATCAAGAGAGGGCAGGATTCACCCCTCCACTTT.

This chain connects TRBV9 to TRBJ2-1; 10 nucleotides match TRBD2. The CDR3 is 13 residues long. J gave up 5 bases and V 5 bases, and 1 base lay outside the gene matches. Germline CDR1 SGDLS, CDR2 YYNGEE. This CDR3 reads CASSLAGDNEQFF. The CDR3 bases are TGTGCCAGCAGTCTAGCGGGGGACAATGAGCAGTTCTTC.

V gene TRBV5-4 combines with J gene TRBJ1-1; 11 bases map to TRBD1. There are 16 residues in the CDR3. CDR1 and CDR2 (germline): SGHNT, YYREEE (reference sequence). V lost 5 bases to trimming and J lost 12 bases; unmatched junction nucleotides: 18. Here the CDR3 DNA reads TGTGCCAGCAGTTTGTCCCATGGTGGACAGGGGGCGAGAACTTTCTTT. It encodes CASSLSHGGQGARTFF.

The gene calls are TRBV5-6 and TRBJ1-5; D is unresolved. V lost 1 base, J lost 3 bases, and 8 bases lay in between. Germline V gives CDR1 SGHDT, CDR2 YYEEEE. The CDR3 is 14 residues long. CDR3 amino acids: CASSLSQSNQPQHF. For the CDR3, the DNA is TGTGCCAGCAGCTTGTCCCAGTCCAATCAGCCCCAGCATTTT.

This clone was seen just once. The chain links TRBV7-2 to TRBJ1-1, with TRBD1 as a possible D gene (6 bases). The V and J ends lost 5 bases and 0 bases respectively, with 13 bases between them. The CDR3 contains 15 residues. CDR1 is SGHTA, CDR2 FQGNSA, per germline. CDR3 DNA sequence: TGTGCCAGCAGCACACAAGGGGGAATGAACACTGAAGCTTTCTTT. This gives the protein CASSTQGGMNTEAFF.

The rearrangement uses TRBV5-1 and TRBJ2-7; D is possibly TRBD2 (7 bases). The CDR3 covers 15 residues. From germline, CDR1 is SGHRS and CDR2 YFSETQ. V was clipped by 4 bases and J by 3 bases, with 17 bases between them. The CDR3 loop is CASSVGGGHGYEQYF. For the CDR3, the DNA is TGCGCCAGCAGCGTTGGGGGGGGCCATGGCTACGAGCAGTACTTC.

The rearrangement joins TRBV5-1 to TRBJ2-5; 10 nucleotides match TRBD1. Germline loops: CDR1 SGHRS, CDR2 YFSETQ. With V trimmed by 4 bases and J by 11 bases, 8 bases remained unmatched. The CDR3 is 13 residues long. The CDR3 here is CASSTDRGLEQYF. CDR3 bases: TGCGCCAGCAGCACTGACAGGGGGCTTGAGCAGTACTTC.

Of note for this clone: One end of the junction is discordant with germline, which a read error may explain. V usage is TRBV7-7 and J usage is TRBJ2-2, with D possibly TRBD2 on 6 matching bases. Germline CDR1 and CDR2: SSHAT and FNYEAQ (reference sequence). The CDR3 is 18 amino acids. CDR3 sequence reads: CASSLAVYGGFNTGELFF. In DNA form, the CDR3 reads TGTGCTAGCAGCTTAGCGGTTTACGGAGGGTTCAACACCGGGGAGCTGTTTTTT.

The chain is built from TRBV4-3 and TRBJ1-1; TRBD1 agrees at 7 bases. The V and J ends lost 3 bases and 0 bases, in that order; junction bases with no gene match: 1. Germline V lookup: CDR1 LGHNA, CDR2 YSLEER. The CDR3 sequence is 14 residues long. DNA of the CDR3: TGCGCCAGCAGCCACGACAGGGTGAACACTGAAGCTTTCTTT. Encoded protein: CASSHDRVNTEAFF.

The chain carries TRBV18 and TRBJ1-2; a weak D match, TRBD1 (6 bases). The CDR3 consists of 12 residues. Trimming removed 5 bases from V and 2 bases from J, with 6 bases in between. CDR1 is KGHSH and CDR2 is LQKENI in the germline V gene. The CDR3 protein is CASSGQNYGYTF. In nucleotides, the CDR3 is TGTGCCAGCTCAGGACAGAACTATGGCTACACCTTC.